This T cell receptor (beta chain) was sequenced during a study of vaccination effects on CD4 cells after COVID-19. Background on the study: Sequencing in the ViraFEST assay came after antigen-specific CD4+ T cells had been expanded with viral peptide pools, which were used to stimulate PBMC. A median of 72 days separated the second dose and sampling.

Only in-frame clones appear in the TCRdb table, and some are missing; sequencing was by immunoSEQ multiplex PCR. The repertoire holds tens of thousands of clones, with about 68% as singletons. Note on this clone: The antigen remains unidentified.

CD4+ T cells were isolated after less than 13 days of culture. PCR-confirmed SARS-CoV-2 infection occurred in the person between March and December 2020. Everyone in the study got two shots of either the BNT162b2 or mRNA-1273 vaccine. A half-volume exchange with IL-2 medium occurred on days 3 and 7. Findings of the study overall: In people who had recovered, most post-vaccine spike-reactive clones were new vaccine-induced clones.

This clonotype was obtained from a human donor who had a prior SARS-CoV-2 infection. The material was CD4+ T cells from PBMCs cultured without peptide, obtained after COVID-19 vaccination.

The CDR3: CATSDQRQGADTGELFF. The CDR3 DNA sequence: TGTGCCACCAGTGATCAACGACAGGGGGCCGACACCGGGGAGCTGTTTTTT. This chain connects TRBV24-1 to TRBJ2-2; 10 bases fit TRBD1. Per germline, CDR1 KGHDR and CDR2 SFDVKD. Germline trimming cut 3 bases from V and 3 bases from J; bases unmatched to any gene: 6. The length of the CDR3 is 17 residues.